Sequencing of this T cell receptor (beta chain) was carried out in a study of shared clonotypes between healthy human individuals. Study-level points and caveats: Read depth was anticipated to influence clonotype sharing among donors.

This clone was recorded a few times. Its antigen remains unidentified. Splitting the CD4+ cells yielded a CD45RA+ naive subset and a CD45RA-negative memory subset. Per the study methods: Sequence data from immunoSEQ were junction-only and lacked quality scores; consequently, filtering differed. Only in-frame clones appear in the TCRdb table, and some are missing; sequencing was by immunoSEQ multiplex PCR. V, J and clone size reflect that table, while D and trimming were determined from the DNA. The sample lists around 1.1 million clones, 70% to 80% occurring once. The CDR3 length is 15 residues. From germline, CDR1 is MNHEY and CDR2 SVGAGI. V was clipped by 7 bases and J by 4 bases; unmatched bases: 12.

The chain carries TRBV6-5 and TRBJ2-7; 8 positions match TRBD2. The source of this sequence is a man younger than 35 in good health. Some clones in this sample may be carry-over from other donors' samples. The specimen was memory CD4+ T cells from PBMCs. Noted subset: CD45RA-negative fraction. CDR3 sequence (DNA): TGTGCCAGCAAACCAGGGAGACTAGCGCATTACGAGCAGTACTTC. Translating gives CASKPGRLAHYEQYF.